This is a list of T cell receptor beta chains from one sample in a study of blood T cell repertoires in COVID-19. The assay was immunoSEQ multiplex PCR, and TCRdb's table has in-frame clones only and misses some. This sample has about 250,000 clones, with approximately 85% found just once. Sequenced sample: PBMCs or T cells enriched from blood (not recorded which). These receptors were taken from a woman under 40 who had recovered from COVID-19. The CDR3 runs from the conserved cysteine through the conserved F or W. A D gene is named only where the DNA matches it firmly. Not all rows give a size; the values are once, few, many and, for expanded clones, a class.

-	TRBV30	TRBJ2-3	15	TRBD2	CAWSVGLAGADTQYF	TGTGCCTGGAGTGTAGGACTAGCGGGAGCAGATACGCAGTATTTT
-	TRBV18	TRBJ2-3	18	TRBD2	CASSPLPRSGGSADTQYF	TGTGCCAGCTCACCACTACCTAGGTCGGGGGGGAGCGCAGATACGCAGTATTTT
-	TRBV19	TRBJ1-1	13	-	CASRQGRNTEAFF	TGTGCCAGTAGACAGGGTCGGAACACTGAAGCTTTCTTT
-	TRBV10-1	TRBJ1-2	19	TRBD1	CASSESRWRDRGRRNGYTF	TGCGCCAGCAGTGAGTCGCGGTGGAGAGACAGGGGTCGGAGAAATGGCTACACCTTC
-	TRBV21-1	TRBJ2-7	15	-	CASSKGAGSTYEQYF	TGTGCCAGCAGCAAAGGAGCAGGATCAACCTACGAGCAGTACTTC
-	TRBV4-2	TRBJ2-1	15	-	CASSQDFSSYNEQFF	TGTGCCAGCAGCCAAGATTTTAGCTCCTACAATGAGCAGTTCTTC
once	TRBV6-5	TRBJ2-7	16	-	CASSYTGIAVSYEQYF	TGTGCCAGCAGTTACACGGGGATTGCAGTCTCCTACGAGCAGTACTTC
-	TRBV10-2	TRBJ1-4	15	-	CASSDGIATNEKLFF	TGCGCCAGCAGTGACGGGATTGCAACTAATGAAAAACTGTTTTTT
-	TRBV6-5	TRBJ2-1	14	TRBD2	CASAPSGRMGEQFF	TGTGCCAGCGCACCTAGCGGGAGGATGGGTGAGCAGTTCTTC
-	TRBV6-4	TRBJ2-7	14	-	CASSAFGFPYEQYF	TGTGCCAGCAGTGCCTTCGGGTTTCCCTACGAGCAGTACTTC
-	TRBV7-9	TRBJ1-5	15	-	CASSLAGGAGQPQHF	TGTGCCAGCAGCTTAGCGGGGGGGGCGGGTCAGCCCCAGCATTTT
-	TRBV30	TRBJ1-3	17	-	CAWTDGGGLRTGNTIYF	TGTGCCTGGACTGATGGCGGAGGGCTGCGGACTGGAAACACCATATATTTT
-	TRBV27	TRBJ1-2	17	TRBD1	CASSPLGGTGGVGGYTF	TGTGCCAGCAGTCCGCTCGGAGGGACAGGGGGCGTAGGTGGCTACACCTTC
-	TRBV3-1/TRBV3-2	TRBJ2-5	16	TRBD2	CASSQGGLAGGRTQYF	TGTGCCAGCAGCCAAGGGGGTCTGGCGGGAGGAAGGACCCAGTACTTC
-	TRBV29-1	TRBJ1-5	14	-	CSVIQENSNQPQHF	TGCAGCGTTATACAGGAGAATAGCAATCAGCCCCAGCATTTT
-	TRBV5-1	TRBJ2-7	14	TRBD1	CASSLHRGLNEQYF	TGCGCCAGCAGCTTGCACAGGGGTTTAAACGAGCAGTACTTC
-	TRBV5-1	TRBJ1-5	14	-	CASSLEGGNQPQHF	TGCGCCAGCAGCTTGGAAGGGGGCAATCAGCCCCAGCATTTT
-	TRBV19	TRBJ2-1	17	-	CASSMRDWRATYNEQFF	TGTGCCAGTAGTATGAGGGACTGGCGGGCAACGTACAATGAGCAGTTCTTC
-	TRBV3-1/TRBV3-2	TRBJ1-1	17	-	CASSQYTGLLGNTEAFF	TGTGCCAGCAGCCAGTATACAGGGCTCCTCGGGAACACTGAAGCTTTCTTT
-	TRBV11-2	TRBJ1-6	17	-	CASSPAVRGSYNSPLHF	TGTGCCAGCAGCCCTGCTGTGAGAGGATCCTATAATTCACCCCTCCACTTT
-	TRBV7-6	TRBJ2-2	15	-	CASSLAWGRAGELFF	TGTGCCAGCAGCTTAGCGTGGGGCCGAGCCGGGGAGCTGTTTTTT
-	TRBV28	TRBJ1-1	13	-	CASSLFAGTEAFF	TGTGCCAGCAGTTTATTTGCGGGCACTGAAGCTTTCTTT
-	TRBV7-9	TRBJ1-1	13	-	CASSLRGNTEAFF	TGTGCCAGCAGCTTAAGAGGTAACACTGAAGCTTTCTTT
-	TRBV4-2	TRBJ2-7	17	TRBD1	CASSQASGTGVAREQYF	TGTGCCAGCAGCCAAGCCTCCGGGACAGGGGTTGCGCGCGAGCAGTACTTC
-	TRBV27	TRBJ1-1	14	TRBD1	CASRIQGMNTEAFF	TGTGCCAGCAGAATACAGGGGATGAACACTGAAGCTTTCTTT
few	TRBV11-3	TRBJ1-2	15	TRBD1	CASSLAQGSRDGYTF	TGTGCCAGCAGCTTAGCACAGGGGTCAAGGGATGGCTACACCTTC
-	TRBV27	TRBJ1-1	15	TRBD1	CASSDRQGLFTEAFF	TGTGCCAGCAGTGACCGACAGGGATTATTCACTGAAGCTTTCTTT
-	TRBV7-2	TRBJ1-1	13	-	CASSLIYGSEAFF	TGTGCCAGCAGCTTAATTTACGGTTCTGAAGCTTTCTTT
-	TRBV11-2	TRBJ2-5	15	TRBD2	CASTATSPREETQYF	TGTGCCAGCACCGCGACTAGCCCCAGGGAAGAGACCCAGTACTTC
-	TRBV29-1	TRBJ1-5	14	TRBD1	CSVRQGGTNQPQHF	TGCAGCGTTCGACAGGGGGGAACAAATCAGCCCCAGCATTTT
once	TRBV28	TRBJ2-3	18	-	CASSSDSNEYISTDTQYF	TGTGCCAGCAGTTCAGACAGCAACGAGTATATTAGCACAGATACGCAGTATTTT
-	TRBV28	TRBJ1-3	14	TRBD1	CASSGTGGGNTIYF	TGTGCCAGCAGTGGGACAGGGGGAGGAAACACCATATATTTT
few	TRBV29-1	TRBJ1-2	13	TRBD1	CSVGQPAIDGYTF	TGCAGCGTGGGACAGCCCGCAATCGATGGCTACACCTTC
-	TRBV10-3	TRBJ1-1	12	-	CAISEGGTEAFF	TGTGCCATCAGTGAGGGGGGGACTGAAGCTTTCTTT
-	TRBV2	TRBJ1-1	12	TRBD1	CASRGDRDEAFF	TGTGCCAGCAGGGGGGACAGGGATGAAGCTTTCTTT
-	TRBV28	TRBJ2-1	15	TRBD2	CASIPGTTPYNEQFF	TGTGCCAGCATTCCCGGGACTACTCCTTACAATGAGCAGTTCTTC
once	TRBV30	TRBJ2-7	14	TRBD1	CAWGEDRGRREQYF	TGTGCCTGGGGAGAGGACAGGGGGCGACGGGAGCAGTACTTC
-	TRBV7-9	TRBJ1-2	14	TRBD1	CASSQTGPAYGYTF	TGTGCCAGCTCCCAGACAGGGCCGGCTTATGGCTACACCTTC
-	TRBV5-1	TRBJ1-2	17	TRBD1	CASRPSTGMETFYGYTF	TGCGCCAGCCGACCTTCGACAGGGATGGAAACCTTTTATGGCTACACCTTC
-	TRBV7-6	TRBJ2-2	12	-	CASSAVLGELFF	TGTGCCAGCAGCGCGGTCCTCGGGGAGCTGTTTTTT
once	TRBV4-2	TRBJ2-6	16	-	CASSQDPPGGANVLTF	TGTGCCAGCAGCCAAGATCCCCCCGGTGGGGCCAACGTCCTGACTTTC
-	TRBV18	TRBJ2-1	18	TRBD2	CASSQGDRGLAGVGEQFF	TGTGCCAGCTCGCAGGGGGACAGGGGACTAGCGGGAGTTGGTGAGCAGTTCTTC
-	TRBV28	TRBJ2-7	11	-	CASSLLHEQYF	TGTGCCAGCAGTTTACTCCACGAGCAGTACTTC
-	TRBV6-5	TRBJ1-1	14	TRBD1	CASSYGQASTEAFF	TGTGCCAGCAGTTACGGACAGGCGAGCACTGAAGCTTTCTTT
-	TRBV6-1	TRBJ2-7	13	TRBD1	CASSEIGGRGRDF	TGTGCCAGCAGTGAAATAGGGGGCAGGGGGCGCGACTTC
-	TRBV27	TRBJ1-1	20	-	CASSWRARSGLLIRDTEAFF	TGTGCCAGCAGTTGGCGGGCTCGGTCGGGCCTCTTGATAAGGGACACTGAAGCTTTCTTT